A single sample is the source of the 22 T cell receptor beta chains below, sequenced in a study of cytomegalovirus exposure and HLA in healthy donors. The PCR contained 60 Vbeta and 13 Jbeta primers. Here immunoSEQ multiplex PCR was the method, and the copy in TCRdb shows in-frame clones only, minus some. The table includes 150,000 to 200,000 clones, roughly 80% detected once. The specimen was PBMCs. The receptor source for this set is a woman aged 25 to 39 in good health and CMV-seropositive.

This clone appeared a single time. This chain links TRBV19 with TRBJ2-7; 7 bases line up with TRBD1. J was trimmed by 3 bases and V by 2 bases; bases with no gene match: 7. Germline-derived CDR1 and CDR2 are LNHDA and SQIVND (reference sequence). This CDR3 is 15 amino acids long. CDR3: CASSIRGQPFYEQYF. For the CDR3, the DNA is TGTGCCAGTAGTATACGGGGACAGCCATTCTACGAGCAGTACTTC.

This clone was seen a few times. The chain carries TRBV9 and TRBJ2-7; D ambiguous. CDR3 length equals 11 residues. Germline V CDR1 and CDR2: SGDLS, YYNGEE. The V gene lost 4 bases and the J gene lost 1 base, with 3 bases spanning the gap. The CDR3 loop is CASSSSYEQYF. The CDR3 DNA reads TGTGCCAGCAGCTCTTCCTACGAGCAGTACTTC.

This clone appeared a single time. The gene calls are TRBV7-2 and TRBJ2-3, with TRBD2 identical over 9 bases. The CDR3 is 14 residues long. V shed 2 bases, J shed 5 bases, and the junction held 2 bases outside the gene matches. The V gene's germline CDR1 is SGHTA and CDR2 FQGNSA. The CDR3 DNA reads as TGTGCCAGCAGCTTACGGCGGGGGGGAGATACGCAGTATTTT. Its translation: CASSLRRGGDTQYF.

This chain joins TRBV28 and TRBJ1-4, with 8 positions matching TRBD1. Germline CDR1 reads MDHEN; CDR2 reads SYDVKM. The CDR3 is 14 amino acids. Losses at the gene ends were 0 bases for V and 6 bases for J; bases not matched to a gene: 0. The CDR3 nucleotides are TGTGCCAGCAGTTTATGGGACAGGGATGAAAAACTGTTTTTT. It encodes CASSLWDRDEKLFF.

The gene calls are TRBV7-2 and TRBJ1-3, with D perhaps matching TRBD1 (6 bases). Trimming took 1 base from V and 3 from J, leaving 7 bases between them. CDR1 is SGHTA, CDR2 FQGNSA, per germline. The CDR3 length is 14 residues. The CDR3 DNA reads TGTGCCAGCAGCTTAGAACAGGGTGGAAACACCATATATTTT. Its translation: CASSLEQGGNTIYF.

V is TRBV5-1 and J is TRBJ2-2; no clear D. Per germline, CDR1 SGHRS and CDR2 YFSETQ. Trimming cost V 2 bases and J 1 base, with 12 bases left between them. The CDR3 runs 16 residues. The CDR3 loop reads CASSFLPAVNTGELFF. CDR3 DNA: TGCGCCAGCAGCTTCCTTCCTGCGGTGAACACCGGGGAGCTGTTTTTT.

J is TRBJ1-4 and V is TRBV9; the match to TRBD1 covers 7 bases. Germline CDR1 is SGDLS and CDR2 is YYNGEE. J was trimmed by 5 bases and V by 4 bases; bases with no gene match: 5. The CDR3 has 14 amino acids. CDR3 sequence: CASSPTGVNEKLFF. Here the CDR3 DNA reads TGTGCCAGCAGCCCTACAGGGGTCAATGAAAAACTGTTTTTT.

The chain recombines TRBV29-1 with TRBJ1-4, with TRBD1 identical over 7 bases. The CDR3 sequence is 12 residues long. In germline, CDR1 is SQVTM, CDR2 ANQGSEA. The junction had 5 bases not matched to a gene; V was cut back by 5 bases and J by 8 bases. As DNA, the CDR3 is TGCAGCGTTAGACAGGGTGGCGAAAAACTGTTTTTT. Translated, it gives CSVRQGGEKLFF.

The chain uses TRBV9 and TRBJ2-2, with 10 bases fitting TRBD1. This CDR3 contains 21 residues. CDR1 SGDLS and CDR2 YYNGEE come from the germline V gene. Trimming removed 5 bases from V and 3 bases from J; junction bases left unmatched: 22. CDR3 nucleotide sequence: TGTGCCAGCAGGGCGGGGACTAGGTCCCGGGACAGGGGATCGGACACCGGGGAGCTGTTTTTT. Its protein is CASRAGTRSRDRGSDTGELFF.

The gene calls are TRBV6-6 and TRBJ2-7; D is perhaps TRBD2 (6 bases). The germline V gene encodes CDR1 MNHNY and CDR2 SVGAGI (reference sequence). The CDR3 is made up of 12 amino acids. The germline V and J ends were trimmed by 5 bases and 6 bases, with 11 bases remaining between them. The CDR3 bases are TGTGCCAGCAGTCGCGGGACTCCCGAGCAGTACTTC. It translates to CASSRGTPEQYF.

The J gene is TRBJ1-1, the V gene TRBV28; D is perhaps TRBD1 (6 bases). There are 14 residues in the CDR3. The ends were cut back, 6 bases at V and 5 bases at J, with 16 bases in the middle. CDR1 is MDHEN and CDR2 is SYDVKM in the germline V gene. The CDR3 spells CASSPRGGRTEAFF. The CDR3 DNA follows: TGTGCCAGCAGCCCACGGGGGGGCAGGACTGAAGCTTTCTTT.

The chain joins TRBV6-5 to TRBJ1-5, with TRBD1 identical over 7 bases. CDR3 length: 14 residues. Losses at the gene ends were 5 bases for V and 3 bases for J; bases not matched to a gene: 4. The V gene's germline CDR1 is MNHEY and CDR2 SVGAGI. The CDR3 DNA follows: TGTGCCAGCAGTCCGGGACAGTTCAATCAGCCCCAGCATTTT. Translation: CASSPGQFNQPQHF.

Regarding this clone: One junction end does not reproduce the germline sequence, and a read error may be involved. Distinct nucleotide sequences in the sample also encode this CDR3. The rearrangement joins TRBV7-9 to TRBJ2-5, with 7 bases aligning to TRBD1. The CDR3 totals 15 residues. Germline V gene data show CDR1 as SEHNR and CDR2 as FQNEAQ (reference sequence). The CDR3: CASSFGQAKQETQYF. As DNA, the CDR3 is TGTGCTAGCAGCTTCGGACAGGCGAAACAAGAGACCCAGTACTTC.

This clone was detected only a few times. This chain joins TRBV2 and TRBJ2-1, with 7 positions matching TRBD1. Germline V CDR1 and CDR2: SNHLY, FYNNEI. The junction had 11 bases not matched to a gene; V was cut back by 4 bases and J by 5 bases. The CDR3 covers 16 residues. The CDR3 DNA reads as TGTGCCAGCAGTGGGGTAGAGACAGGGAGCAACAATGAGCAGTTCTTC. Its protein is CASSGVETGSNNEQFF.

V is TRBV29-1 and J is TRBJ2-3; 9 positions agree with TRBD1. Germline CDR1 reads SQVTM; CDR2 reads ANQGSEA. V lost 3 bases and J lost 3; bases outside the gene matches: 16. The CDR3 has 18 residues. CDR3 amino acids: CSVDRGTGTGISTDTQYF. Written as DNA, the CDR3 is TGCAGCGTTGACCGGGGGACCGGGACAGGGATTTCGACAGATACGCAGTATTTT.

The rearrangement links TRBV5-1 to TRBJ2-2; 9 bases fit TRBD1. Germline-derived CDR1 and CDR2 are SGHRS and YFSETQ. Trimming cost V 8 bases and J 2 bases; bases outside gene matches: 7. There are 15 residues in the CDR3. CDR3 sequence reads: CASKKQGANTGELFF. The CDR3, as DNA: TGCGCCAGTAAGAAACAGGGGGCAAACACCGGGGAGCTGTTTTTT.

As for this clone: The junction does not match germline at one end; this may be a read error. Other DNA variants within this sample encode the same CDR3. This chain connects TRBV6-1 to TRBJ1-6; 7 bases fit TRBD1. The CDR3 runs 18 residues. Per the germline V gene, CDR1 is MNHNS and CDR2 is SASEGT. The CDR3 DNA reads as TGTGCCGGCAGTGAGGGACAGTATTACTCCTTCTATAATTCACCCCTCCACTTT. Protein: CAGSEGQYYSFYNSPLHF.

The chain couples TRBV5-3 to TRBJ2-3, with TRBD1 identical over 10 bases. TRBV5-3 is annotated as an ORF whose role is uncertain. With 4 bases clipped from V and 0 bases from J, the junction kept 5 bases outside the gene matches. The CDR3 loop spans 16 amino acids. As DNA, the CDR3 is TGTGCCAGAAGCGGCGGGACAGGGGTGAGCACAGATACGCAGTATTTT. This sequence encodes CARSGGTGVSTDTQYF.

V gene TRBV5-5 combines with J gene TRBJ2-7; D may be TRBD2 (7 bases). CDR3 size: 15 residues. Germline V lookup: CDR1 SGHKS, CDR2 YYEKEE (reference sequence). V shed 5 bases and J shed 0 bases, with 15 bases lying between them. DNA for the CDR3: TGTGCCAGCAGTGGGCGGGGGCCGAGCTCCTACGAGCAGTACTTC. This sequence encodes CASSGRGPSSYEQYF. The whole variable domain, filled in from reference TRBV5-5 and TRBJ2-7, reads DAGVTQSPTHLIKTRGQQVTLRCSPISGHKSVSWYQQVLGQGPQFIFQYYEKEERGRGNFPDRFSARQFPNYSSELNVNALLLGDSALYLCASSGRGPSSYEQYFGPGTRLTVT.

This clone was observed a few times. This chain links TRBV28 with TRBJ1-5, with D tentatively TRBD1 (6 bases). V shed 1 base and J shed 1 base, with 14 bases lying between them. The CDR3 spans 17 residues. Germline V lookup: CDR1 MDHEN, CDR2 SYDVKM. In DNA, the CDR3 is TGTGCCAGCAGTTTATTGGGGGGGCCCGACAGCAATCAGCCCCAGCATTTT. This sequence encodes CASSLLGGPDSNQPQHF.

This clone was counted a few times. The gene calls are TRBV27 and TRBJ2-7, with a possible D match to TRBD1 (6 bases). This CDR3 spans 16 amino acids. Germline CDR1 and CDR2: MNHEY and SMNVEV (reference sequence). V was trimmed by 3 bases and J by 4 bases, leaving 19 bases between them. This CDR3 is CASSFSGGQKSYEQYF. CDR3 sequence (DNA): TGTGCCAGCAGTTTCTCCGGCGGACAGAAATCGTACGAGCAGTACTTC.

The chain's CDR3 is CASSQDSLSQETQYF. For the CDR3, the DNA is TGTGCCAGCAGCCAAGATAGCCTATCGCAAGAGACCCAGTACTTC. The chain is built from TRBV4-2 and TRBJ2-5; D gene unclear. CDR1 is LGHNA and CDR2 is YNFKEQ in the germline V gene. Trimming took 0 bases from V and 2 from J, leaving 10 bases between them. The CDR3 is 15 residues long.